The 20 T cell receptor beta chains below come from one sample, sequenced in a study of CXCR3-negative and CXCR3-positive naive CD8 T cells (dated by TCRdb to 2018 to 2020). This sample was sequenced with a NextSeq 550. The Human TCR Profiling Kit (MiLaboratory) was used to make UMI-labeled 5' RACE TRB cDNA libraries. TCRdb reprocessed the reads, so every CDR3 protein sequence counts as one entry and DNA is not shown. This sample's table carries 90,000 to 100,000 distinct CDR3 sequences. 1.7% of the sample belongs to the ten largest clones. Sequences were obtained from naive CXCR3- CD8+ T cells from blood. The sample's cell subset or site label is to be understood as: CD45RO-CCR7+CD27+CD95- naive CD8+ T cells lacking CXCR3 (TNR3-). These receptors all stem from a human donor in good health. Some clones in this sample may be carry-over from other donors' samples.

V is TRBV11-2 and J is TRBJ2-3; without DNA, the TCRdb call of TRBD1 cannot be checked. CDR3 length: 12 residues. Germline V lookup: CDR1 SGHAT, CDR2 FQNNGV. CDR3 residues: CASRTGINTQYF.

The V gene is TRBV27, the J gene TRBJ2-7; TCRdb's D call of TRBD1 is untestable without DNA. CDR1 and CDR2 (germline): MNHEY, SMNVEV (reference sequence). The CDR3 totals 12 residues. This CDR3 is CASSFQGNEQYF.

This chain uses TRBV9 with TRBJ2-1; no DNA is available, so the TRBD1 call from TCRdb remains unchecked. CDR3 length: 17 amino acids. The germline CDR1 and CDR2 sequences are SGDLS and YYNGEE. The CDR3 protein is CASSSLPGQASRDEQFF.

V is TRBV9 and J is TRBJ2-5; TCRdb indicates TRBD1, and absent DNA this call remains unverified. The CDR3 sequence is 14 residues long. Germline V gives CDR1 SGDLS, CDR2 YYNGEE. CDR3 residues: CASSVDDSRGTQYF. The whole variable domain, filled in from reference TRBV9 and TRBJ2-5, reads DSGVTQTPKHLITATGQRVTLRCSPRSGDLSVYWYQQSLDQGLQFLIQYYNGEERAKGNILERFSAQQFPDLHSELNLSSLELGDSALYFCASSVDDSRGTQYFGPGTRLLVL.

This rearrangement joins TRBV25-1 to TRBJ2-7. The CDR3 runs 13 residues. CDR1 MGHDK and CDR2 SYGVNS come from the germline V gene. The CDR3: CASSDPYSYEQYF.

The V gene is TRBV12-3 or TRBV12-4, the J gene TRBJ2-1. The CDR3 runs 13 residues. CDR3 amino acids: CASSDATENEQFF.

The CDR3 protein is CSVPRDDPPNNEQFF. This rearrangement joins TRBV29-1 to TRBJ2-1; absent DNA, TCRdb's TRBD1 call cannot be checked. CDR3 length: 15 residues. The germline gives CDR1 SQVTM, CDR2 ANQGSEA.

The gene calls are TRBV7-8 and TRBJ2-3; TCRdb proposes TRBD2, but this gene call is untestable without DNA. This CDR3 comprises 17 residues. Per the germline V gene, CDR1 is SGHVS and CDR2 is FQNEAQ. This CDR3 reads CASSLVSGGPSSDTQYF.

This chain joins TRBV29-1 and TRBJ2-5; without DNA, the TCRdb call of TRBD1 cannot be checked. Germline lookup yields CDR1 SQVTM and CDR2 ANQGSEA. This CDR3 has 15 residues. This CDR3 reads CSVDPILTEQETQYF. The whole variable domain, filled in from reference TRBV29-1 and TRBJ2-5, reads SAVISQKPSRDICQRGTSLTIQCQVDSQVTMMFWYRQQPGQSLTLIATANQGSEATYESGFVIDKFPISRPNLTFSTLTVSNMSPEDSSIYLCSVDPILTEQETQYFGPGTRLLVL.

The chain uses TRBV20-1 and TRBJ1-1; TCRdb calls TRBD1, which cannot be checked without DNA. The CDR3 is made up of 13 amino acids. Germline V gene data show CDR1 as DFQATT and CDR2 as SNEGSKA (reference sequence). CDR3 loop: CSARGALKTEAFF.

V gene TRBV6-6 combines with J gene TRBJ1-5. Looked up from germline, CDR1 is MNHNY and CDR2 is SVGAGI (reference sequence). The CDR3 is 15 amino acids. CDR3 region: CASSYEGQSNQPQHF.

The chain recombines TRBV20-1 with TRBJ2-1. Germline lookup yields CDR1 DFQATT and CDR2 SNEGSKA (reference sequence). This CDR3 region has 15 residues. CDR3: CSALPYRSSYNEQFF.

The rearrangement joins TRBV20-1 to TRBJ1-1. Germline assignment: CDR1 DFQATT and CDR2 SNEGSKA (reference sequence). This CDR3 is built from 13 residues. CDR3 protein: CSARALEGTEAFF.

The rearrangement links TRBV3-1 to TRBJ2-3; no DNA is available, so the TRBD1 call from TCRdb remains unchecked. The CDR3 covers 16 residues. Germline CDR1 is LGHDT and CDR2 is YNNKEL (reference sequence). CDR3 sequence reads: CASSPLTYRPTDTQYF.

The chain joins TRBV4-1 to TRBJ2-1; checking the TCRdb D call of TRBD2 is not possible without DNA. The CDR3 loop spans 16 amino acids. In germline, CDR1 is MGHRA, CDR2 YSYEKL. The CDR3 region is CASSHLSGGPYNEQFF.

The V call is TRBV6-2 or TRBV6-3, the J call TRBJ2-3. This CDR3 contains 15 residues. Germline CDR1 MNHEY, CDR2 SVGEGT. This CDR3 is CASSYSDSFADTQYF.

The chain carries TRBV6-2 or TRBV6-3 and TRBJ2-5. The CDR3 totals 12 residues. In germline, CDR1 is MNHEY, CDR2 SVGEGT. This CDR3 reads CASTDPQETQYF.

The V and J genes are TRBV7-9 and TRBJ2-1; lacking DNA, the TRBD1 call made by TCRdb goes unchecked. CDR1 is SEHNR and CDR2 is FQNEAQ in the germline V gene (reference sequence). This CDR3 is 14 amino acids long. This CDR3 is CASSRDSTYNEQFF.

The CDR3 protein is CASTGGGLTQYF. The chain combines TRBV10-1 with TRBJ2-5; the D call of TRBD1 rests on TCRdb alone, since no DNA is present to check it. There are 12 residues in the CDR3. Germline V gives CDR1 WNHNN, CDR2 SYGVQD (reference sequence).

V gene TRBV23-1 combines with J gene TRBJ2-1; without DNA, the TCRdb call of TRBD1 cannot be checked. TRBV23-1 is treated as an ORF (open reading frame) with a function not yet certain. The CDR3 extends over 15 amino acids. CDR3 protein: CASSHYRVLDNEQFF.